This T cell receptor (beta chain) emerged from a study of blood T cells in healthy people across ages (dated by TCRdb to 2013 to 2016). About the full investigation: Template switching captured roughly one uniquely barcoded TCR beta cDNA molecule per two T cells in model experiments. Using deep sequencing normalized with unique cDNA molecular identifiers, the study measured how TCR beta repertoire diversity changes with age. The donors were split into four age groups: young (average around 15 years), middle-aged (39), aged (more than 60) and long-lived (about 74). Donors of different ages were randomly distributed across sequencing lanes to avoid experimental bias. Two additional independent replicas of 1 million unique cDNA reads from the same blood draw were analyzed for two donors (one aged 18 to 30 and one aged 80 or older).

Library generation was performed with 5' RACE. Sequencing took place on an Illumina HiSeq 2500. A second PCR of about 6 to 11 cycles was performed with a sample-barcoded 5' primer and a J-beta primer mix. A unique molecular identifier was introduced onto each TCR beta cDNA molecule by a template-switch 5' adaptor carrying 12 random nucleotides. At least 2.5 million CDR3-containing paired-end reads were obtained from each sample. First-strand cDNA synthesis was performed from all RNA using the Mint cDNA synthesis kit, with priming by a TRBC-specific oligonucleotide. All cDNA was treated with uracil-DNA glycosylase and then went through a first 18-cycle PCR with the universal primers M1SS and BC2_uni_R. The original pipeline was this. Each sample was normalized by randomly selecting 1 million high-quality reads, each carrying a distinct molecular identifier. Instead of being binned into consensus sequences, reads with shared molecular identifiers were discarded. MiTCR, set to a Q25 quality threshold and the strictest error-elimination algorithm, was used for CDR3 identification, clonotype clustering and error correction. A nonparametric unseen species model with Euler transformation was used to estimate lower-bound total TCR beta diversity. The public reads were reprocessed in TCRdb via fastp at Q25 and MiXCR, keeping in-frame beta chains. Every CDR3 protein is listed once, alongside the most common genes and DNA of its rows. In this record, the V and J calls reflect TCRdb's handling and not the investigators' own analysis. Present in this sample are some 1.5 million distinct CDR3 sequences, under 30% of which were seen just once. The top ten clonotypes cover less than 9.5% of the sample.

What the research found in general, with its limitations: Estimates of total diversity based on one million sequenced T cells were considered lower bounds and underestimates. Compared with the aged group, more naive CD4+ T cells, fewer expanded clones and increased TCR diversity were shown by the long-lived group, suggesting age selection. A strong correlation was found between observed TCR beta diversity and the percentage of naive T cells measured by flow cytometry. As age increased, observed TCR beta diversity per million T cells dropped in a roughly linear way, and a significant reduction was already evident by age 40. Donor CMV infection status was unknown, potentially confounding age-related changes in expanded clonotypes. Since profiling was done on bulk unsorted PBMCs, naive and antigen-experienced compartments could not be conclusively compared.

Donors were a few dozen systemically healthy Caucasian individuals from Russia aged 6 to 90 years. Roughly 11 milliliters of peripheral blood were drawn from each donor into EDTA-treated Vacutainer tubes. Ficoll-Paque density-gradient centrifugation was used to isolate PBMCs, with at least 6 million obtained per sample. Trizol reagent was used to extract total RNA from the PBMCs, yielding at least 5 micrograms per sample. For every donor, flow cytometry on a PBMC aliquot measured the percentage of naive CD45RAhigh/CD27high T cells. On this clonotype: This receptor's antigen is unknown. It has no much larger one-base neighbor in the sample; base qualities were not kept.

Sequenced input: blood. This sequence originates from a woman in her twenties or thirties in good health.

The CDR3 protein sequence reads: CASSGSATDTQYF. The DNA is as follows: TGTGCCAGCAGTGGCAGCGCCACAGATACGCAGTATTTT. Recombination joined TRBV7-3 with TRBJ2-3, with the D gene not clear enough to name. Measured from the cysteine to the phenylalanine, the CDR3 is 13 residues long. Of all the DNA, just the CDR3 is kept, 39 bases in frame from base 1. Trimming costs V 6 bases and J 2 bases, and their ends lie 9 bases apart. Sequences SGHTA (CDR1) and FQGTGA (CDR2) are obtained from the germline V gene.